The rows below give T cell receptor beta chains drawn from one sample of a study of early T cells in non-severe SARS-CoV-2 infection. TCRdb recomputed calls from the 5' RACE reads with MiXCR, one row per CDR3 protein. The sample shows about 80,000 distinct CDR3 sequences, 8.5% to 10% of them seen only once. Specimen: whole blood. These receptors all come from an adult who was a healthcare worker with PCR-confirmed SARS-CoV-2 infection or an uninfected control (not recorded which). Each CDR3 is given with its conserved first and last residue. Each record gives: V gene, CDR3 length, J gene, CDR3 protein.

TRBV27	15	TRBJ2-7	CASSSDRGRLYEQYF
TRBV10-3	14	TRBJ1-2	CATTLTPTNYGYTF
TRBV29-1	13	TRBJ1-6	CSAAISPNSPLHF
TRBV3-1	15	TRBJ2-1	CASSQAGGRPGEQFF
TRBV20-1	13	TRBJ1-5	CSATTGVNQPQHF
TRBV2	17	TRBJ2-5	CASSDLTSGGFAETQYF
TRBV28	11	TRBJ2-7	CASSLHYEQYF
TRBV27	14	TRBJ2-7	CASSWGGNSYEQYF
TRBV27	17	TRBJ1-5	CASSLLRGTGVDQPQHF
TRBV24-1	15	TRBJ2-3	CATVNSVVSTDTQYF
TRBV30	13	TRBJ2-5	CACPLRGGETQYF
TRBV5-1	17	TRBJ2-7	CASSLLTGEDYSYEQYF
TRBV20-1	12	TRBJ1-3	CSARGGGNTIYF
TRBV10-3	15	TRBJ1-6	CAIIESQGPNSPLHF
TRBV7-2	14	TRBJ2-7	CASSFGSGMGEQYF
TRBV27	14	TRBJ2-7	CASSATGFSYEQYF
TRBV28	13	TRBJ1-5	CASSLEGRQPQHF
TRBV7-6	9	TRBJ2-7	CATEYEQYF
TRBV30	15	TRBJ2-6	CAWSDSFSGANVLTF
TRBV7-7	15	TRBJ2-1	CASSLESSGEDEQFF
TRBV5-1	14	TRBJ2-2	CASSPDSRTGELFF
TRBV6-1	16	TRBJ2-2	CASTVLAGGPTGELFF
TRBV20-1	13	TRBJ2-3	CSAPGASTDTQYF
TRBV27	16	TRBJ2-3	CASSHRTSGSTDTQYF
TRBV11-2	12	TRBJ2-1	CASSLSGPEQFF
TRBV18	11	TRBJ2-3	CASSPADTQYF
TRBV12-3/TRBV12-4	15	TRBJ2-5	CASSLFPRGEETQYF
TRBV28	16	TRBJ2-7	CASRSLSPRGLYEQYF
TRBV12-3/TRBV12-4	18	TRBJ2-4	CASSLPPTSGIAKNIQYF
TRBV12-3/TRBV12-4	16	TRBJ2-2	CASSSPLAGAIGELFF
TRBV9	15	TRBJ2-1	CASSPTSGDDNEQFF
TRBV20-1	14	TRBJ2-1	CSATDSSSYNEQFF
TRBV3-1	16	TRBJ2-7	CASSQGGGGRSHEQYF
TRBV7-6	16	TRBJ2-1	CASSNAGSFSYNEQFF
TRBV20-1	14	TRBJ2-2	CSATDRGSTGELFF
TRBV7-9	14	TRBJ2-1	CASSLGGGVNEQFF
TRBV20-1	12	TRBJ2-7	CSASWRTYEQYF
TRBV28	15	TRBJ1-1	CASSAPGVWNTEAFF
TRBV7-6	16	TRBJ2-3	CASSLAQGRSTDTQYF
TRBV3-1	19	TRBJ2-4	CASSPRRQGGLIAKNIQYF
TRBV20-1	17	TRBJ2-3	CSALPLGLAGIADTQYF
TRBV10-2	16	TRBJ2-1	CATQRGGVKIHNEQFF
TRBV20-1	15	TRBJ2-5	CSARGSPSKGETQYF
TRBV28	15	TRBJ2-2	CASSWKTGGTGELFF
TRBV27	14	TRBJ2-7	CASSLTSYSYEQYF
TRBV27	16	TRBJ2-1	CASGSPAWRTAGEQFF
TRBV20-1	13	TRBJ2-1	CSARSASGMKQFF
TRBV7-2	15	TRBJ1-5	CASSFPTGKRQPQHF
TRBV10-3	14	TRBJ2-1	CAISVRLSYNEQFF